The next 2 T cell receptor beta chains were all read from a single sample in a study of long-term antiretroviral therapy in people with HIV. Assay version v3.0 of immunoSEQ was used, and it was run at survey level. Method: immunoSEQ multiplex PCR; TCRdb's copy keeps in-frame clones and lacks some. The data hold approximately 16,000 clones, with 81% observed a single time. Sequencing was performed on unsorted PBMCs, taken 1.2 to 1.3 years before starting antiretroviral therapy. Receptors originate from a man younger than 40 with HIV.

The chain uses TRBV4-1 and TRBJ1-4, with D tentatively TRBD1 (6 bases). Trimming pared 0 bases from V and 8 bases from J, leaving 16 bases between. This CDR3 is built from 16 residues. Per the germline V gene, CDR1 is MGHRA and CDR2 is YSYEKL. CDR3 loop: CASSQDPGTIGEKLFF. The CDR3 region has the DNA TGCGCCAGCAGCCAAGATCCCGGGACAATCGGCGAAAAACTGTTTTTT.

The V gene is TRBV19, the J gene TRBJ2-7, with TRBD2 identical over 11 bases. Unmatched junction bases numbered 11, after V lost 7 bases and J lost 3 bases. CDR3 length: 16 residues. CDR1 and CDR2 from the germline V gene are LNHDA and SQIVND (reference sequence). CDR3 coding DNA: TGTGCCAGTACCCCAGCTAGCGGGGGGCGTCTCTACGAGCAGTACTTC. Its protein product is CASTPASGGRLYEQYF. Full variable domain (remainder filled in from reference TRBV19 and TRBJ2-7): DGGITQSPKYLFRKEGQNVTLSCEQNLNHDAMYWYRQDPGQGLRLIYYSQIVNDFQKGDIAEGYSVSREKKESFPLTVTSAQKNPTAFYLCASTPASGGRLYEQYFGPGTRLTVT.